This is a list of T cell receptor beta chains from one sample in a study of blood T cell repertoires in COVID-19. Only in-frame clones appear in the TCRdb table, and some are missing; sequencing was by immunoSEQ multiplex PCR. The sample includes hundreds of thousands of clones, about nine tenths of them seen just once. Sequencing used peripheral blood. The receptors shown here come from a man younger than 35 with active or convalescent COVID-19. The CDR3 runs from the conserved cysteine through the conserved F or W. A D gene is named only where the DNA matches it firmly. Size tells how often a clone was seen (once, few, many) or the class of an expanded clone, and some rows leave it out.

DNA,CDR3,D,size,V,J
TGTGCCAGCCCCCGGTCTAGTGGGGCATTGGTGCCCCAGTACTTC,CASPRSSGALVPQYF,NA,NA,TRBV5-8,TRBJ2-5
TGTGCCAGCAGTTTAATCGGGGATACCTACGAGCAGTACTTC,CASSLIGDTYEQYF,NA,NA,TRBV28,TRBJ2-7
TGTGCCAGCAGGTACCACAGGGGGCCAAACACTGAAGCTTTCTTT,CASRYHRGPNTEAFF,TRBD1,NA,TRBV6-2/TRBV6-3,TRBJ1-1
TGTGCCAGCAGTACCCGGACAGGGGGTCGGACTGAAGCTTTCTTT,CASSTRTGGRTEAFF,TRBD1,NA,TRBV6-6,TRBJ1-1
TGTGCCAGCAGCTTGGAGGTGGCTAGCGGGTACAATGAGCAGTTCTTC,CASSLEVASGYNEQFF,TRBD2,NA,TRBV5-6,TRBJ2-1
TGTGCCATCAGTGAGTCGAGGGAGGGCCGTGGAACAGATACGCAGTATTTT,CAISESREGRGTDTQYF,TRBD2,NA,TRBV10-3,TRBJ2-3
TGTGCCAGCAGATCCCCTACAGGGTACACTGAAGCTTTCTTT,CASRSPTGYTEAFF,NA,NA,TRBV6-5,TRBJ1-1
TGTGCCAGCAGGATGACAGGCCCAAGCTCCTACGAGCAGTACTTC,CASRMTGPSSYEQYF,NA,NA,TRBV28,TRBJ2-7
TGTGCTAGTGGTTTGTTTACGACTAGCGGGGGGGCTGACACGCAGTATTTT,CASGLFTTSGGADTQYF,TRBD2,once,TRBV12-5,TRBJ2-3
TGTGCCAGCAGCTTCTTGGCGGGGGCAGATACGCAGTATTTT,CASSFLAGADTQYF,TRBD2,NA,TRBV7-3,TRBJ2-3
TGTGCCAGCTCACCACAAAACCGGGGGTCGGGGACTGAAGCTTTCTTT,CASSPQNRGSGTEAFF,NA,NA,TRBV18,TRBJ1-1
TGTGCCACTAAGGGGTCCTTAAATGAAAAACTGTTTTTT,CATKGSLNEKLFF,NA,NA,TRBV28,TRBJ1-4
TGCGCCAGCAGCCAAGATCGAGGTTGGGCGGGGACGGAAGCTTTCTTT,CASSQDRGWAGTEAFF,NA,NA,TRBV4-1,TRBJ1-1
TGTGCCTCAAAACAGGGGCCAGGGAAAGATACGCAGTATTTT,CASKQGPGKDTQYF,TRBD1,few,TRBV19,TRBJ2-3
TGTGCCAGTAGTACTGAGAGCTCTGGGGCCAACGTCCTGACTTTC,CASSTESSGANVLTF,NA,NA,TRBV19,TRBJ2-6
TGTGCCAGTAGTATGTTCGGCGGCTATGGCTACACCTTC,CASSMFGGYGYTF,NA,NA,TRBV19,TRBJ1-2
TGCGCCAGCAGTGAGGTGTTTTCTTCCTACAATGAGCAGTTCTTC,CASSEVFSSYNEQFF,NA,NA,TRBV10-2,TRBJ2-1
TGTGCCAGCAGCTCAGGGGGTGAAGCTTTCTTT,CASSSGGEAFF,TRBD1,NA,TRBV5-6,TRBJ1-1
TGTGCCAGCAGCGTAGGGACTAGGAGCACAGATACGCAGTATTTT,CASSVGTRSTDTQYF,TRBD2,NA,TRBV9,TRBJ2-3
TGTGCCAGCAGCAAAGTCTCTCGGGGGCAACTCGAACATAAGCGGACAGGGGGCCGGTGGAGTTACTTC,CASSKVSRGQLEHKRTGGRWSYF,NA,NA,TRBV21-1,TRBJ2-7
TGTGCCAGCAGTTCGGTGGTTACGACAGGGTCAAAAGAGACCCAGTACTTC,CASSSVVTTGSKETQYF,TRBD1,NA,TRBV27,TRBJ2-5
TGTGCCAGCAGTTCCCGCTCAATGCGCTCCTACGAGCAGTACTTC,CASSSRSMRSYEQYF,NA,once,TRBV6-5,TRBJ2-7
TGTGCCGCTGGGGGGAGCCAAAATACGCAGTATTTT,CAAGGSQNTQYF,NA,NA,TRBV28,TRBJ2-3
TGTGCCAGCGCCCCCCTGCTCGCGGGGGGGCACGGGACCCAGTACTTC,CASAPLLAGGHGTQYF,TRBD2,NA,TRBV19,TRBJ2-5
TGTGCCACGAGCCCGGGAGGTCTTTACGAGCAGTACTTC,CATSPGGLYEQYF,TRBD2,once,TRBV19,TRBJ2-7
TGTGCCAGCAGATTAGACAGGGGTGTCGGGGAGCTGTTTTTT,CASRLDRGVGELFF,TRBD1,NA,TRBV11-2,TRBJ2-2
TGCAGCATTGGACTAGCGGGATACGAGCAGTACTTC,CSIGLAGYEQYF,TRBD2,NA,TRBV29-1,TRBJ2-7
TGTGCCAGCAGCCCTAGCGGGAGTTCCTACGAGCAGTACTTC,CASSPSGSSYEQYF,TRBD2,NA,TRBV7-3,TRBJ2-7
TGTGCCAGCTCACCGCGACAGGGTTATCATGGCTACACCTTC,CASSPRQGYHGYTF,TRBD1,NA,TRBV18,TRBJ1-2
TGTGCCAGCAGTCAGGGATCCTACGAGCAGTACTTC,CASSQGSYEQYF,NA,once,TRBV6-5,TRBJ2-7
TGTGCCAGCAGCTTGACGGACAGCAAAAACATTCAGTACTTC,CASSLTDSKNIQYF,NA,NA,TRBV11-1,TRBJ2-4
TGCGCCAGCAGCGGAGAAGCGGGAGAGCCTTACGAGCAGTACTTC,CASSGEAGEPYEQYF,TRBD2,NA,TRBV5-1,TRBJ2-7
TGCGCCAGCAGCTTGTCGGACAGTCGCTATGGCTACACCTTC,CASSLSDSRYGYTF,NA,few,TRBV5-1,TRBJ1-2
TGTGCCAGCAGCGCCGAAGAGGTGGCAGACGACCTTAACTATGGCTACACCTTC,CASSAEEVADDLNYGYTF,NA,NA,TRBV9,TRBJ1-2
TGCGCCAGCAGTGACAGGGGGCGGGGTGGCTACACCTTC,CASSDRGRGGYTF,TRBD1,NA,TRBV10-1,TRBJ1-2